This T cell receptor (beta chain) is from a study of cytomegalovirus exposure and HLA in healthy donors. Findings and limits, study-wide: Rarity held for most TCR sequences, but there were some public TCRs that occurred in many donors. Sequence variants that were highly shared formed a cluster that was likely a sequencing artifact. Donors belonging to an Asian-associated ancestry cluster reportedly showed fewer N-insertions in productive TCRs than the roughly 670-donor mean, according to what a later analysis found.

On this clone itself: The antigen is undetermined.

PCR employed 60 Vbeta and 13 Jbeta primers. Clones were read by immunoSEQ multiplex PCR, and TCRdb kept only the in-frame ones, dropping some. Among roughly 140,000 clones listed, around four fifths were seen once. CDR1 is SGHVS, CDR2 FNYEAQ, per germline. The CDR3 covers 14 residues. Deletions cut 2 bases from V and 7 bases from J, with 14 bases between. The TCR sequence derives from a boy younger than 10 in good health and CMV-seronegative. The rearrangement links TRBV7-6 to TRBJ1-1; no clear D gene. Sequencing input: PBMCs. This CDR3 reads CASSLFGVDREAFF. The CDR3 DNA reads TGTGCCAGCAGCTTATTCGGGGTAGACCGTGAAGCTTTCTTT. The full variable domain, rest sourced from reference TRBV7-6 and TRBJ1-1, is GAGVSQSPRYKVTKRGQDVALRCDPISGHVSLYWYRQALGQGPEFLTYFNYEAQQDKSGLPNDRFSAERPEGSISTLTIQRTEQRDSAMYRCASSLFGVDREAFFGQGTRLTVV.